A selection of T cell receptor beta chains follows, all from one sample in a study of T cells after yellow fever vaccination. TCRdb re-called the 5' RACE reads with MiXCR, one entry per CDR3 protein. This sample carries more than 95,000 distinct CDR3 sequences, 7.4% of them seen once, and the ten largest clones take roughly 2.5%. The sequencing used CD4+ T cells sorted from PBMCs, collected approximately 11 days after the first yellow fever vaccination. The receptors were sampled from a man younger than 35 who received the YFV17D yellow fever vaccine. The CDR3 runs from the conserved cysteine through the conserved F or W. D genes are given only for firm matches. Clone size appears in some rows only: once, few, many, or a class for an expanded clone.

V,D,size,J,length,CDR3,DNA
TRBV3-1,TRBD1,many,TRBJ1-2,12,CASSEQGNGYTF,TGTGCCAGCAGCGAACAGGGGAATGGCTACACCTTC
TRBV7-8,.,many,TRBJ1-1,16,CASSLANAVMNTEAFF,TGTGCCAGCAGCTTAGCGAACGCAGTCATGAACACTGAAGCTTTCTTT
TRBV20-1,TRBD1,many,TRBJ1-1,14,CSARAGGANTEAFF,TGCAGTGCTAGAGCAGGGGGAGCCAACACTGAAGCTTTCTTT
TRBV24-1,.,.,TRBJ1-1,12,CATSDPEGWAFF,TGTGCCACCAGTGACCCAGAGGGTTGGGCTTTCTTT
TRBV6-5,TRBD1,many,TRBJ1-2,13,CASNSGGLNGYTF,TGTGCCAGCAATTCAGGGGGATTGAATGGCTACACCTTC
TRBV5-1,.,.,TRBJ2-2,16,CAQSWALQTNTGELFF,TGCGCCCAATCCTGGGCTTTACAGACGAACACCGGGGAGCTGTTTTTT
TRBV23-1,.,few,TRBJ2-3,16,CASSQSEEVGTDTQYF,TGCGCCAGCAGTCAATCGGAGGAAGTGGGCACAGATACGCAGTATTTT
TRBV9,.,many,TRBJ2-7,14,CASSYSPSPGEQYF,TGTGCCAGCAGCTACTCCCCCTCCCCCGGGGAGCAGTACTTC
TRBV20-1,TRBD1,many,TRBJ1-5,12,CSVGQANQPQHF,TGCAGTGTGGGACAGGCGAATCAGCCCCAGCATTTT
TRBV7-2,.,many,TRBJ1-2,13,CASSQDANYGYTF,TGTGCCAGCAGCCAAGATGCAAACTATGGCTACACCTTC
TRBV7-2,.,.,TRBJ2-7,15,CASSLRVPGAYEQYF,TGTGCCAGCAGCTTACGGGTCCCCGGAGCCTACGAGCAGTACTTC
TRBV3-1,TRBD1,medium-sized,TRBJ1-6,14,CASSQGTGGSPLHF,TGTGCCAGCAGCCAGGGGACAGGGGGCTCACCCCTCCACTTT
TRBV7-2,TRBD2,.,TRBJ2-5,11,CATRGVETQYF,TGTGCCACCCGGGGGGTAGAGACCCAGTACTTC
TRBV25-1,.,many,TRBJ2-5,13,CASSQHPRETQYF,TGTGCCAGCAGTCAGCACCCCCGGGAGACCCAGTACTTC
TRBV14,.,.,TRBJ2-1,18,CASSQNIWTPSSYNEQFF,TGTGCCAGCAGCCAAAATATTTGGACTCCCAGCTCCTACAATGAGCAGTTCTTC
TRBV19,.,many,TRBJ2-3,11,CARKGPDTQYF,TGTGCCAGAAAGGGTCCAGATACGCAGTATTTT
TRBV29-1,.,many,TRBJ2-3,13,CSVAADNTDTQYF,TGCAGCGTTGCGGCAGATAACACAGATACGCAGTATTTT
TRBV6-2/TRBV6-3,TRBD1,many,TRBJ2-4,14,CASSTQGTPDIQYF,TGTGCCAGCAGCACACAGGGGACCCCAGACATTCAGTACTTC
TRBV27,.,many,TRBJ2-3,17,CASSFNPPAGSTDTQYF,TGTGCCAGCAGTTTTAATCCTCCGGCGGGGAGCACAGATACGCAGTATTTT
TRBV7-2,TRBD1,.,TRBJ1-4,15,CASSRTGALGEKLFF,TGTGCCAGCAGCCGAACAGGGGCTCTGGGGGAAAAACTGTTTTTT
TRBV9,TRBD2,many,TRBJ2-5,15,CASSEDSGGSRTQYF,TGTGCCAGCAGCGAGGATAGCGGGGGGTCACGGACCCAGTACTTC
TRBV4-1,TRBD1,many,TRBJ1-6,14,CASSQEQGRSPLHF,TGCGCCAGCAGCCAAGAACAGGGGAGATCACCCCTCCACTTT
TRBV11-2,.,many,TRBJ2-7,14,CASSPGQLSYEQYF,TGTGCCAGCAGCCCCGGACAGCTCTCCTACGAGCAGTACTTC
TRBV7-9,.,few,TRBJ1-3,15,CASSPRGNSGNTIYF,TGTGCCAGCAGCCCAAGGGGTAACTCTGGAAACACCATATATTTT
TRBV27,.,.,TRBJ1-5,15,CASSSRPVGTPPQHF,TGTGCCAGCAGTTCCCGACCCGTAGGAACCCCGCCCCAGCATTTT
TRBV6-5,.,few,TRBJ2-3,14,CASSYGRVTDTQYF,TGTGCCAGCAGTTATGGCAGGGTCACAGATACGCAGTATTTT
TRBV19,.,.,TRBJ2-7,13,CASSRADLYEQYF,TGTGCCAGTAGTAGGGCGGACCTCTACGAGCAGTACTTC
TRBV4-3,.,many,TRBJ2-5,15,CASSHALGYQETQYF,TGCGCCAGCAGCCATGCTCTAGGCTACCAAGAGACCCAGTACTTC
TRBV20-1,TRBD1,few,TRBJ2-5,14,CSAPGTGGASTQYF,TGCAGTGCACCCGGGACAGGGGGCGCGAGCACCCAGTACTTC
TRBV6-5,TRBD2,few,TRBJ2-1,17,CASRRVKRGSSYNEQFF,TGTGCCAGCAGGCGAGTAAAGCGGGGGAGCTCCTACAATGAGCAGTTCTTC
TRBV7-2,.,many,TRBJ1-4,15,CASSFVSSTNEKLFF,TGTGCCAGCAGCTTTGTCAGTTCAACTAATGAAAAACTGTTTTTT
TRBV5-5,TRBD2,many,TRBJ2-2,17,CASSLGASGGRTGELFF,TGTGCCAGCAGCTTGGGAGCTAGCGGGGGACGGACCGGGGAGCTGTTTTTT